This TCR beta chain was recorded in a study of shared clonotypes between healthy human individuals. Method: immunoSEQ multiplex PCR; TCRdb's copy keeps in-frame clones and lacks some. The sample has some 2,500,000 clones, over 85% seen once. The CDR3 loop spans 15 amino acids. V gave up 4 bases and J gave up 3 bases; unmatched junction bases: 8. Per germline, CDR1 SGHAT and CDR2 FQNNGV. The sample comprised naive CD4+ T cells from PBMCs. The subset was: CD45RA+ positively selected. This TCR derives from a man between 18 and 29 years old in good health. Some clones in this sample may be carry-over from other donors' samples. This chain joins TRBV11-2 and TRBJ2-7; TRBD2 agrees at 8 bases. CDR3 protein: CASSSSGTRSYEQYF. The CDR3 nucleotides are TGTGCCAGCAGCTCATCCGGGACTAGAAGCTACGAGCAGTACTTC.